This T cell receptor (beta chain) was retrieved from a study of control samples from healthy donors and cancer patients. Generated by immunoSEQ multiplex PCR, the TCRdb table keeps only in-frame clones and is missing some. The sample includes fewer than 200,000 clones, around 95% of them seen just once. The TCR originated in a woman aged 55-75 years in good health. Sequences were obtained from blood.

The CDR3 region is CASNFLGGTGGYGYTF. The CDR3 region has the DNA TGTGCCAGCAACTTCCTCGGGGGGACAGGGGGCTATGGCTACACCTTC. This chain uses TRBV5-5 with TRBJ1-2, with TRBD1 matching over 11 bases. Looked up from germline, CDR1 is SGHKS and CDR2 is YYEKEE (reference sequence). Trimming cost V 6 bases and J 4 bases; bases outside gene matches: 11. This CDR3 spans 16 amino acids.